These T cell receptor beta chains were read from a single sample in a study of CD4 T cells in relation to SARS-CoV-2 and coronaviruses. Using immunoSEQ multiplex PCR, the repertoire was profiled, and TCRdb retains in-frame clones only, with some absent. The profile covers about 56,000 clones, with roughly 94% appearing a single time and about 0.36% taken by the ten largest. The sequencing input was naive CD4+ T cells from PBMCs. These TCRs come from an adult with COVID-19. The CDR3 runs from the conserved cysteine through the conserved F or W. A D gene is named only where the DNA matches it firmly. Size is stated for part of the rows, as once, few or many counts, or as a class when the clone is expanded.

d_call | cdr3_length | j_call | v_call | clone_size | cdr3_nt | cdr3_aa
TRBD1 | 16 | TRBJ1-4 | TRBV6-1 | once | TGTGCCAGCAGTGAGAAAGCCGGGACAGGGAATGAAAAACTGTTTTTT | CASSEKAGTGNEKLFF
NA | 15 | TRBJ1-3 | TRBV5-6 | NA | TGTGCCAGCAGCTTGGACAGCTACTCTGGAAACACCATATATTTT | CASSLDSYSGNTIYF
TRBD2 | 18 | TRBJ2-3 | TRBV5-1 | NA | TGCGCCAGCAGCTTGGTTCCATTGACTAGCGGGAGCACAGATACGCAGTATTTT | CASSLVPLTSGSTDTQYF
NA | 16 | TRBJ1-3 | TRBV4-1 | NA | TGCGCCAGCAGCCAAGATGTCACTCCTGCTGGAAACACCATATATTTT | CASSQDVTPAGNTIYF
NA | 13 | TRBJ2-2 | TRBV6-5 | NA | TGTGCCAGCAGGGACCTAGCCACCGGGGAGCTGTTTTTT | CASRDLATGELFF
NA | 14 | TRBJ2-1 | TRBV19 | NA | TGTGCCAGTAGTGACGGGGGATCATACAATGAGCAGTTCTTC | CASSDGGSYNEQFF
NA | 16 | TRBJ2-7 | TRBV5-6 | NA | TGTGCCAGCAGCTCGGGCGGAAGCCATACAAAGCGTGAGCAGTACTTC | CASSSGGSHTKREQYF
TRBD1 | 18 | TRBJ1-6 | TRBV11-2 | NA | TGTGCCAGCAGCTTAGATGTCCGGGACAGCTCCTATAATTCACCCCTCCACTTT | CASSLDVRDSSYNSPLHF
NA | 15 | TRBJ2-2 | TRBV9 | NA | TGTGCCAGCAGCTCAATAGGGGGGGGCACCGGGGAGCTGTTTTTT | CASSSIGGGTGELFF
TRBD1 | 17 | TRBJ1-6 | TRBV5-6 | NA | TGTGCCAGCAGCTTACCAACCGGACAGGCCGGTAATTCACCCCTCCACTTT | CASSLPTGQAGNSPLHF
NA | 13 | TRBJ2-1 | TRBV19 | NA | TGTGCCAGTAGCTACGTCCCTCAAAGTGAGCAGTTCTTC | CASSYVPQSEQFF
NA | 11 | TRBJ2-7 | TRBV19 | NA | TGTGCCAGTAGTGGCCTCTACGAGCAGTACTTC | CASSGLYEQYF
NA | 14 | TRBJ2-1 | TRBV5-1 | NA | TGCGCCAGCAGCCGCCTTGTGGGGGACAATGAGCAGTTCTTC | CASSRLVGDNEQFF
TRBD2 | 14 | TRBJ2-1 | TRBV5-1 | NA | TGCGCCAGCAGCAACCTAGCGGGAGTTACTGAGCAGTTCTTC | CASSNLAGVTEQFF
TRBD2 | 18 | TRBJ2-1 | TRBV6-1 | NA | TGTGCCAGCAGTGATTGGACTAGCGGGACGCAGAACTACAATGAGCAGTTCTTC | CASSDWTSGTQNYNEQFF
NA | 15 | TRBJ2-1 | TRBV3-1/TRBV3-2 | NA | TGTGCCAGCAGCCACCGCCTAGCCCGAGCCCGGGAGCAGTTCTTC | CASSHRLARAREQFF
TRBD1 | 16 | TRBJ2-1 | TRBV24-1 | once | TGTGCCACCAGTGATACGACAGGGGGCCGCTACAATGAGCAGTTCTTC | CATSDTTGGRYNEQFF